The 14 T cell receptor beta chains reported below all come from one sample, sequenced in a study of blood T cells in healthy people across ages. Together with a sample-barcoded 5' primer, a J-beta primer mix was included in a second PCR lasting about 7 to 11 cycles. Via MiXCR, TCRdb re-called the 5' RACE reads, giving one row per CDR3 protein. Here the sample spans 1,800,000 or so distinct CDR3 sequences, about 39% being singletons. Sequencing was done on a sample of blood. The receptor set was obtained from a human donor in good health.

On this clonotype: This may be a read error: a much more frequent sequence differs by one nucleotide. The V call is TRBV20-1, the J call TRBJ1-1; D unresolved. Germline V gene sequence: CDR1 DFQATT, CDR2 SNEGSKA (reference sequence). The CDR3 has 13 residues. CDR3 in amino acids: CGARGQADTEAFF. In DNA, the CDR3 is TGCGGTGCTAGAGGGCAGGCCGACACTGAAGCTTTCTTT.

V usage is TRBV29-1 and J usage is TRBJ1-1, with a tentative D call TRBD1 (5 bases). Trimming took 4 bases from V and 3 from J, leaving 9 bases between them. The CDR3 covers 12 residues. The germline V gene encodes CDR1 SQVTM and CDR2 ANQGSEA. The chain's CDR3 is CSVGGIDTEAFF. CDR3 nucleotide sequence: TGCAGCGTTGGGGGGATAGACACTGAAGCTTTCTTT.

This chain joins TRBV7-2 and TRBJ2-7; 9 nucleotides match TRBD1. V was clipped by 1 base and J by 7 bases; unmatched bases: 8. Germline CDR1 reads SGHTA; CDR2 reads FQGNSA. There are 15 residues in the CDR3. The DNA for the CDR3 is TGTGCCAGCAGCTTAGTGTGGACAGGGGTTGAGGAGCAGTACTTC. Translating gives CASSLVWTGVEEQYF.

The V and J genes are TRBV11-2 and TRBJ2-3; D is unclear. Germline CDR1 is SGHAT and CDR2 is FQNNGV. V was shortened by 5 bases and J by 14 bases, with 17 bases between the two germline ends. The CDR3 totals 12 residues. As DNA, the CDR3 is TGTGCCAGCAGCCACGTCTCCCCCGATTCGTATTTT. It specifies CASSHVSPDSYF.

In this sample, this clonotype turned up many times. The chain uses TRBV20-1 and TRBJ2-7, with 10 bases matching TRBD1. Germline CDR1 is DFQATT and CDR2 is SNEGSKA (reference sequence). The ends lost 2 bases at V and 3 bases at J; junction bases unmatched: 10. This CDR3 contains 16 residues. CDR3 residues: CSARSIPGQGIYEQYF. CDR3 nucleotide sequence: TGCAGTGCTAGATCCATACCGGGACAGGGGATCTACGAGCAGTACTTC.

This clonotype was detected only a few times. CDR3 coding DNA: TGCGCCAGCAGCCCCGGGACAGATACATACTACGAGCAGTACTTC. It yields the protein CASSPGTDTYYEQYF. This sequence joins TRBV5-1 and TRBJ2-7; 7 positions match TRBD1. With 4 bases clipped from V and 3 bases from J, the junction kept 10 bases outside the gene matches. The CDR3 contains 15 residues. CDR1 is SGHRS and CDR2 is YFSETQ in the germline V gene.

This clonotype was observed a handful of times. J is TRBJ1-2 and V is TRBV12-3 or TRBV12-4, with D possibly matching TRBD1 (5 bases). Deletions cut 8 bases from V and 4 bases from J, with 14 bases between. The CDR3 covers 13 residues. CDR3 region: CASGPQGLYGYTF. CDR3 DNA: TGTGCCAGCGGCCCCCAGGGACTCTATGGCTACACCTTC.

The chain couples TRBV20-1 to TRBJ2-1; weak D call: TRBD2 (5 bases). Germline lookup yields CDR1 DFQATT and CDR2 SNEGSKA (reference sequence). This CDR3 is built from 14 residues. V lost 3 bases, J lost 1 base, and 10 bases lay in between. CDR3 region: CSARAGWSYNEQFF. The CDR3 DNA follows: TGCAGTGCTAGGGCGGGCTGGTCCTACAATGAGCAGTTCTTC.

The chain is built from TRBV20-1 and TRBJ2-4, with D possibly matching TRBD2 (5 bases). Matching the DNA end better, TRBJ2-5 makes the J call doubtful. This CDR3 comprises 13 residues. Looked up from germline, CDR1 is DFQATT and CDR2 is SNEGSKA (reference sequence). CDR3 coding DNA: TGCAGTGCTAGAGGCCCAGGCGGGGAGACCCAGTACTTC. Residues: CSARGPGGETQYF.

CDR3 nucleotides: TGTGCCAGCAGCTCTTCCGGGCTTAACAATGAGCAGTTCTTC. Its protein is CASSSSGLNNEQFF. V usage is TRBV7-9 and J usage is TRBJ2-1, with D unclear. From germline, CDR1 is SEHNR and CDR2 FQNEAQ (reference sequence). CDR3 size: 14 residues. The ends were cut back, 4 bases at V and 5 bases at J, with 12 bases in the middle.

This chain connects TRBV9 to TRBJ1-2; D not certain. Germline V lookup: CDR1 SGDLS, CDR2 YYNGEE. The V gene lost 8 bases and the J gene lost 4 bases, with 15 bases spanning the gap. CDR3 length equals 13 residues. CDR3 in amino acids: CASGIGVAYGYTF. CDR3 DNA sequence: TGTGCCAGTGGTATCGGGGTTGCCTATGGCTACACCTTC. Together with reference TRBV9 and TRBJ1-2, the CDR3 gives the full variable domain: DSGVTQTPKHLITATGQRVTLRCSPRSGDLSVYWYQQSLDQGLQFLIQYYNGEERAKGNILERFSAQQFPDLHSELNLSSLELGDSALYFCASGIGVAYGYTFGSGTRLTVV.

The chain uses TRBV20-1 and TRBJ2-7, with a tentative D call TRBD1 (5 bases). The J call is in doubt because the DNA end fits TRBJ2-5 better. The germline CDR1 and CDR2 sequences are DFQATT and SNEGSKA (reference sequence). CDR3 size: 13 residues. This CDR3 is CSSRQPLGETQYF. The CDR3, as DNA: TGCAGTTCGCGACAGCCCTTGGGAGAGACCCAGTACTTC.

This chain joins TRBV12-3 or TRBV12-4 and TRBJ1-6; D possibly corresponds to TRBD1 (5 bases). The CDR3 runs to 15 residues. Trimming shortened V by 1 base and J by 2 bases, and 6 bases separated the two germline ends. The CDR3 here is CASSLGGTYNSPLHF. The CDR3 nucleotides are TGTGCCAGCAGTTTAGGGGGGACCTATAATTCACCCCTCCACTTT.

This clonotype was seen a few times. This chain uses TRBV11-2 with TRBJ1-2, with 7 nucleotides matching TRBD1. This CDR3 comprises 12 residues. V was pared by 6 bases and J by 7 bases, with 5 bases of the junction left unmatched. CDR1 and CDR2 from the germline V gene are SGHAT and FQNNGV. In nucleotides, the CDR3 is TGTGCCAGCAGGAACGGGACAGTTGGCTACACCTTC. Translation gives CASRNGTVGYTF.